The 28 T cell receptor beta chains reported below all come from one sample, sequenced in a study of cytomegalovirus exposure and HLA in healthy donors. PCR used 60 Vbeta primers and 13 Jbeta primers. Sequencing was performed with immunoSEQ multiplex PCR; in TCRdb, only in-frame clones are kept and a portion is missing. The sample contains 170,000 or so clones, over 65% of which appear only once. Sequenced material: PBMCs. These receptors originate from a woman in her thirties or forties in good health and CMV-seronegative.

The CDR3 sequence: CASSYSTGGYEQYF. DNA for the CDR3: TGTGCCAGCAGTTACTCGACAGGGGGCTACGAGCAGTACTTC. The chain has TRBV6-6 and TRBJ2-7, with 9 bases fitting TRBD1. V shed 0 bases and J 3 bases; nucleotides not matched to a gene: 0. The CDR3 consists of 14 residues. CDR1 is MNHNY and CDR2 is SVGAGI in the germline V gene (reference sequence).

The CDR3 sequence: CAISESRTGGNTEAFF. The CDR3 coding sequence is TGTGCCATCAGTGAGTCTCGGACAGGGGGGAACACTGAAGCTTTCTTT. V and J are TRBV10-3 and TRBJ1-1, with 10 bases matching TRBD1. The length of the CDR3 is 16 residues. V trimming: 0 bases; J trimming: 1 base; junction bases outside the gene matches: 2. Germline loops: CDR1 ENHRY, CDR2 SYGVKD.

The chain employs TRBV7-9 and TRBJ1-2; D is unclear. Germline-derived CDR1 and CDR2 are SEHNR and FQNEAQ (reference sequence). Deletions cut 5 bases from V and 1 base from J, with 14 bases between. The CDR3 covers 15 residues. The CDR3 DNA reads as TGTGCCAGCAGCCTATACAGTCCCATTAACTATGGCTACACCTTC. Protein: CASSLYSPINYGYTF. Using reference TRBV7-9 and TRBJ1-2 for the parts outside the CDR3, the full variable domain is DTGVSQNPRHKITKRGQNVTFRCDPISEHNRLYWYRQTLGQGPEFLTYFQNEAQLEKSRLLSDRFSAERPKGSFSTLEIQRTEQGDSAMYLCASSLYSPINYGYTFGSGTRLTVV.

This chain links TRBV2 with TRBJ1-5, with D uncertain. Deletions cut 3 bases from V and 7 bases from J, with 13 bases between. This CDR3 contains 14 residues. Germline values: CDR1 SNHLY, CDR2 FYNNEI. CDR3 region: CASSDVLREQPQHF. The CDR3 coding sequence is TGTGCCAGCAGTGATGTCCTACGGGAACAGCCCCAGCATTTT.

The chain carries TRBV10-1 and TRBJ2-2; the match to TRBD2 covers 7 bases. V trimming: 3 bases; J trimming: 6 bases; junction bases outside the gene matches: 4. This CDR3 comprises 14 residues. Germline CDR1 reads WNHNN; CDR2 reads SYGVQD (reference sequence). CDR3 bases: TGCGCCAGCAGTGATGTGACTAGCCCCGGGGAGCTGTTTTTT. Translated, it gives CASSDVTSPGELFF.

The V gene is TRBV9, the J gene TRBJ2-5; D is perhaps TRBD2 (6 bases). V was shortened by 3 bases and J by 3 bases, with 18 bases between the two germline ends. The CDR3 totals 16 residues. CDR1 and CDR2 from the germline V gene are SGDLS and YYNGEE. CDR3 amino acids: CASSAPKGTPEETQYF. DNA for the CDR3: TGTGCCAGCAGCGCCCCAAAAGGGACTCCAGAAGAGACCCAGTACTTC.

V usage is TRBV29-1 and J usage is TRBJ1-1, with D maybe TRBD1 (5 bases). CDR3 length: 12 residues. CDR1 and CDR2 from the germline V gene are SQVTM and ANQGSEA. Trimming pared 6 bases from V and 3 bases from J, leaving 11 bases between. The CDR3 DNA reads TGCAGCGTCCCTCCAGGGCACACTGAAGCTTTCTTT. Residues: CSVPPGHTEAFF.

The gene calls are TRBV2 and TRBJ2-2, with D possibly being TRBD2 (5 bases). The CDR3 extends over 13 amino acids. Trimming left V 7 bases short and J 7 bases short, with 13 bases between. Germline V gene sequence: CDR1 SNHLY, CDR2 FYNNEI. The CDR3 region is CASKRVVGGELFF. The CDR3 coding sequence is TGTGCCAGCAAGAGGGTTGTTGGCGGGGAGCTGTTTTTT.

The V gene is TRBV5-6, the J gene TRBJ1-2, with 8 bases identical to TRBD1. The CDR3 totals 14 residues. The V gene end was trimmed by 4 bases and the J gene end by 1 base; junction bases not matched to a gene: 3. Per germline, CDR1 SGHDT and CDR2 YYEEEE. The CDR3, as DNA: TGTGCCAGCAGCATCGGACAGGGTAACTATGGCTACACCTTC. Its translation is CASSIGQGNYGYTF.

The CDR3 bases are TGCGCCAGCAGCAAGGGACAGCTGAACACTGAAGCTTTCTTT. Residues: CASSKGQLNTEAFF. The chain couples TRBV5-1 to TRBJ1-1, with 7 bases identical to TRBD1. The junction had 3 bases not matched to a gene; V was cut back by 4 bases and J by 0 bases. The CDR3 loop spans 14 amino acids. Germline V gene data show CDR1 as SGHRS and CDR2 as YFSETQ.

This chain links TRBV27 with TRBJ2-3; D gene ambiguous. Trimming stripped 3 bases from V and 2 bases from J, with 6 bases between. CDR1 and CDR2 from the germline V gene are MNHEY and SMNVEV (reference sequence). CDR3 size: 13 residues. The CDR3: CASSFFNTDTQYF. CDR3 nucleotide sequence: TGTGCCAGCAGTTTTTTTAACACAGATACGCAGTATTTT.

V and J are TRBV6-5 and TRBJ1-2; 7 nucleotides line up with TRBD1. The CDR3 sequence is 13 residues long. Germline lookup yields CDR1 MNHEY and CDR2 SVGAGI. The V segment lost 6 bases and the J segment 4 bases; nucleotides outside the gene matches: 5. The DNA of the CDR3 is TGTGCCAGCAGCCTGGACAGGTCCTATGGCTACACCTTC. It yields the protein CASSLDRSYGYTF.

The chain combines TRBV7-8 with TRBJ2-5; 9 positions agree with TRBD1. The DNA matches TRBJ2-7 better at its end, which makes the J call doubtful. The CDR3 has 19 amino acids. Germline CDR1 and CDR2: SGHVS and FQNEAQ. The CDR3 protein is CASSLRPGQGSISSYEQYF. As DNA, the CDR3 is TGTGCCAGCAGCTTAAGGCCGGGACAGGGTTCCATTTCATCCTACGAGCAGTACTTC.

This chain connects TRBV19 to TRBJ1-6; D is ambiguous. CDR3 length: 16 residues. Germline V CDR1 and CDR2: LNHDA, SQIVND (reference sequence). V was pared by 4 bases and J by 0 bases, with 10 bases between. The CDR3 bases are TGTGCCAGTAGTACCCCGGCGGGCTCCTATAATTCACCCCTCCACTTT. Its translation: CASSTPAGSYNSPLHF.

V is TRBV6-7 and J is TRBJ1-6, with a weak D call TRBD1 (6 bases). TRBV6-7 is filed as an ORF, its function uncertain. Trimming took 6 bases from V and 8 from J, leaving 20 bases between them. There are 16 residues in the CDR3. The CDR3 DNA sequence: TGTGCCAGCAGCCCCGAGGGGGAGGGTTCGGATTCACCCCTCCACTTT. It codes for CASSPEGEGSDSPLHF.

The CDR3 DNA reads as TGCAGCGCTGAGGCGGGGTCTGGGGTCGAGCAGTACTTC. Its protein is CSAEAGSGVEQYF. This chain links TRBV29-1 with TRBJ2-7; a weak D match, TRBD2 (6 bases). Trimming took off 7 bases at V and 6 bases at J, with 19 bases between the two ends. The CDR3 runs 13 residues. CDR1 and CDR2 (germline): SQVTM, ANQGSEA.

This chain links TRBV29-1 with TRBJ1-2; D is uncertain. This CDR3 is 12 amino acids long. From germline, CDR1 is SQVTM and CDR2 ANQGSEA. The V end lost 7 bases, the J end lost 7 bases, and 16 bases lay between the germline ends. CDR3 region: CSAMEAATGYTF. The CDR3 nucleotides read TGCAGCGCCATGGAGGCAGCTACTGGCTACACCTTC.

The chain carries TRBV2 and TRBJ1-4; no clear D. Germline V gene sequence: CDR1 SNHLY, CDR2 FYNNEI. Trimming shortened V by 6 bases and J by 7 bases, and 18 bases separated the two germline ends. The length of the CDR3 is 15 residues. The chain's CDR3 is CASRAFPAGSEKLFF. DNA of the CDR3: TGTGCCAGCAGAGCCTTCCCTGCTGGGAGTGAAAAACTGTTTTTT. Full variable domain (outside the CDR3, taken from reference TRBV2 and TRBJ1-4): EPEVTQTPSHQVTQMGQEVILRCVPISNHLYFYWYRQILGQKVEFLVSFYNNEISEKSEIFDDQFSVERPDGSNFTLKIRSTKLEDSAMYFCASRAFPAGSEKLFFGSGTQLSVL.

J is TRBJ1-6 and V is TRBV6-1; TRBD1 agrees at 7 bases. Germline values: CDR1 MNHNS, CDR2 SASEGT. V lost 7 bases to trimming and J lost 8 bases; unmatched junction nucleotides: 8. CDR3 length equals 14 residues. CDR3 nucleotide sequence: TGTGCCAGCACTTTACAGGGGAACGATTCACCCCTCCACTTT. Translated, it gives CASTLQGNDSPLHF.

The chain is built from TRBV19 and TRBJ1-6, with D perhaps matching TRBD1 (6 bases). This CDR3 contains 13 residues. Trimming pared 7 bases from V and 8 bases from J, leaving 12 bases between. Germline V gene data show CDR1 as LNHDA and CDR2 as SQIVND (reference sequence). The CDR3 here is CASKLGADSPLHF. In nucleotides, the CDR3 is TGTGCCAGTAAGTTGGGGGCAGATTCACCCCTCCACTTT.

This clone was seen a handful of times. The sample holds other DNA sequences that translate to the same CDR3. V gene TRBV2 combines with J gene TRBJ2-5, with 7 bases fitting TRBD2. Germline CDR1 reads SNHLY; CDR2 reads FYNNEI. This CDR3 comprises 14 residues. The V gene end was trimmed by 6 bases and the J gene end by 2 bases; junction bases not matched to a gene: 6. The DNA of the CDR3 is TGTGCCAGCAGGGGATTTAGCGGGCAAGAGACCCAGTACTTC. This encodes CASRGFSGQETQYF. Combining the CDR3 with reference TRBV2 and TRBJ2-5 gives the whole variable domain EPEVTQTPSHQVTQMGQEVILRCVPISNHLYFYWYRQILGQKVEFLVSFYNNEISEKSEIFDDQFSVERPDGSNFTLKIRSTKLEDSAMYFCASRGFSGQETQYFGPGTRLLVL.

The chain employs TRBV7-3 and TRBJ2-7, with 9 bases lining up with TRBD1. The CDR3 has 15 residues. The germline V gene encodes CDR1 SGHTA and CDR2 FQGTGA. The V and J ends lost 5 bases and 5 bases, in that order; junction bases with no gene match: 10. The CDR3 DNA follows: TGTGCCAGCAGCAGCTCCGGACAGGGGTGGGACGAGCAGTACTTC. Amino acid sequence: CASSSSGQGWDEQYF.

J is TRBJ2-1 and V is TRBV29-1; D gene ambiguous. CDR1 SQVTM and CDR2 ANQGSEA come from the germline V gene. V was trimmed by 5 bases and J by 1 base, leaving 9 bases between them. The CDR3 sequence is 13 residues long. CDR3 in amino acids: CSVSRVSYNEQFF. For the CDR3, the DNA is TGCAGCGTTTCCCGGGTTTCCTACAATGAGCAGTTCTTC.

The chain combines TRBV7-2 with TRBJ2-2, with D possibly matching TRBD2 (6 bases). The CDR3 covers 14 residues. Germline V CDR1 and CDR2: SGHTA, FQGNSA. V was shortened by 5 bases and J by 4 bases, with 11 bases between the two germline ends. CDR3 DNA: TGTGCCAGCAGCCCTAGCGTGTTCACCGGGGAGCTGTTTTTT. Translated, it gives CASSPSVFTGELFF.

Remarks on this clone: At one end the junction does not follow the germline gene, possibly because of a read error. The J gene is TRBJ1-2, the V gene TRBV7-9; D is uncertain. The CDR3 contains 15 residues. Germline loops: CDR1 SEHNR, CDR2 FQNEAQ (reference sequence). The CDR3, as DNA: TGTTCCAGCAGCTTCGAAACGAGCATGAGCTATGGCTACACCTTC. It encodes CSSSFETSMSYGYTF.

Written as DNA, the CDR3 is TGTGCCAGCAGCCCGGACCTTGGGGCGGGGGTGTACAATGAGCAGTTCTTC. Amino acid sequence: CASSPDLGAGVYNEQFF. The rearrangement links TRBV9 to TRBJ2-1; TRBD2 matches at 7 bases. Germline V gives CDR1 SGDLS, CDR2 YYNGEE. V was pared by 4 bases and J by 4 bases, with 14 bases of the junction left unmatched. The CDR3 loop spans 17 amino acids.

The chain couples TRBV5-6 to TRBJ2-2, with a tentative D call TRBD1 (6 bases). The V gene lost 3 bases and the J gene lost 8 bases, with 8 bases spanning the gap. Germline V lookup: CDR1 SGHDT, CDR2 YYEEEE. The length of the CDR3 is 12 residues. DNA for the CDR3: TGTGCCAGCAGCTCGGGGACAGGGGAGCTGTTTTTT. This encodes CASSSGTGELFF.

The genes are TRBV5-1 and TRBJ1-3; D may be TRBD1 (6 bases). This CDR3 is 16 amino acids long. The V gene's germline CDR1 is SGHRS and CDR2 YFSETQ. V lost 4 bases, J lost 4 bases, and 18 bases lay in between. Here the CDR3 DNA reads TGCGCCAGCAGCGAGGACGACAGGCTGGGGGGAAACACCATATATTTT. The encoded protein is CASSEDDRLGGNTIYF.